The 3 T cell receptor beta chains in this list originate from one sample, sequenced in a study of blood T cells in healthy people across ages. Using a J-beta primer mix together with a sample-barcoded 5' primer, a second PCR was run for roughly 7 to 12 cycles. TCRdb reanalysed the 5' RACE reads using MiXCR and keeps one entry per CDR3 protein. This sample carries some 670,000 distinct CDR3 sequences, around 50% of them seen once, and the ten largest clones take about 14%. Material: blood. These receptors all stem from a woman older than 75 in good health.

The chain joins TRBV28 to TRBJ1-2; D is undetermined. Germline CDR1 reads MDHEN; CDR2 reads SYDVKM. Trimming cost V 4 bases and J 8 bases, with 14 bases left between them. The CDR3 is 13 residues long. This CDR3 reads CASSSPKGGGYTF. The CDR3 nucleotides are TGTGCCAGCAGTTCCCCAAAAGGAGGGGGCTACACCTTC.

The chain has TRBV10-3 and TRBJ2-3; D possibly matches TRBD1 or TRBD2 (5 bases each). The CDR3 loop spans 11 amino acids. Trimming left V 4 bases short and J 6 bases short, with 5 bases between. Looked up from germline, CDR1 is ENHRY and CDR2 is SYGVKD. CDR3 DNA: TGTGCCATCAGTGGGGGGGATACGCAGTATTTT. Its translation is CAISGGDTQYF.

This clonotype was counted ten times or more. V gene TRBV5-1 combines with J gene TRBJ1-2, with TRBD1 identical over 10 bases. The J segment lost 8 bases and the V segment lost 2 bases, leaving 3 bases of the junction unmatched. The CDR3 consists of 13 residues. Germline CDR1 SGHRS, CDR2 YFSETQ. CDR3 amino acids: CASSFGQGEGYTF. DNA for the CDR3: TGCGCCAGCAGCTTCGGACAGGGGGAAGGCTACACCTTC.